The 24 T cell receptor beta chains given below trace back to one sample, sequenced in a study of PD-1 blockade in mismatch repair-deficient tumors. Profiling relied on immunoSEQ multiplex PCR, and the TCRdb table lists in-frame clones only, not all of them. The table has approximately 20,000 clones, approximately 80% seen once. Material: PBMCs, obtained 52 weeks after starting pembrolizumab. These receptors all come from an adult with mismatch repair-deficient cancer.

The rearrangement links TRBV18 to TRBJ1-1; D is ambiguous. This CDR3 spans 14 amino acids. Germline values: CDR1 KGHSH, CDR2 LQKENI. Trimming took 1 base from V and 10 from J, leaving 16 bases between them. CDR3 bases: TGTGCCAGCTCACCACTGGTAGAGGAGCTGGGAGCTTTCTTT. Translated: CASSPLVEELGAFF.

This rearrangement joins TRBV9 to TRBJ1-1, with 8 bases aligning to TRBD1. With V trimmed by 0 bases and J by 1 base, 2 bases remained unmatched. This CDR3 is 15 amino acids long. Germline V gene data show CDR1 as SGDLS and CDR2 as YYNGEE. The CDR3 loop reads CASSVGGQGNTEAFF. In DNA, the CDR3 is TGTGCCAGCAGCGTAGGAGGACAGGGGAACACTGAAGCTTTCTTT. Complete variable domain (other parts from reference TRBV9 and TRBJ1-1): DSGVTQTPKHLITATGQRVTLRCSPRSGDLSVYWYQQSLDQGLQFLIQYYNGEERAKGNILERFSAQQFPDLHSELNLSSLELGDSALYFCASSVGGQGNTEAFFGQGTRLTVV.

This chain joins TRBV30 and TRBJ2-3; 12 nucleotides match TRBD2. Per germline, CDR1 GTSNPN and CDR2 SVGIG (reference sequence). V lost 0 bases, J lost 6 bases, and 10 bases stayed unmatched. The CDR3 runs 17 residues. CDR3 nucleotides: TGTGCCTGGAGTGTATTGAGGACTAGCGGGACCCAGGATACGCAGTATTTT. Residues: CAWSVLRTSGTQDTQYF.

The rearrangement uses TRBV6-1 and TRBJ2-1; 12 bases are shared with TRBD2. V shed 3 bases and J 7 bases; nucleotides not matched to a gene: 13. CDR3 size: 18 residues. Germline CDR1 reads MNHNS; CDR2 reads SASEGT. CDR3 protein: CASSEASPASGRGNEQFF. In DNA, the CDR3 is TGTGCCAGCAGTGAGGCTTCTCCGGCTAGCGGGAGGGGAAATGAGCAGTTCTTC.

Details on this clone: A read error may produce the germline difference seen at one junction end. The J gene is TRBJ1-5, the V gene TRBV23-1, with TRBD1 matching over 8 bases. TRBV23-1 counts as an open reading frame of uncertain function. The CDR3 has 17 amino acids. This CDR3 reads CASLHPVRGQACQAQHF. For the CDR3, the DNA is TGCGCCAGCCTTCACCCTGTACGGGGACAGGCCTGTCAGGCCCAGCATTTT.

The chain is built from TRBV9 and TRBJ2-7; 12 nucleotides agree with TRBD2. The germline CDR1 and CDR2 sequences are SGDLS and YYNGEE. Germline trimming cut 0 bases from V and 7 bases from J; bases unmatched to any gene: 8. The CDR3 sequence is 16 residues long. The DNA for the CDR3 is TGTGCCAGCAGCGTAGGGGCTAGCGGGAGGGGGGAAGAGCAGTACTTC. This translates into CASSVGASGRGEEQYF.

This clone has only a few counts. CDR3 sequence: CASSNWQAYEQYF. Here the CDR3 DNA reads TGTGCCAGCAGCAATTGGCAGGCCTACGAGCAGTACTTC. V and J are TRBV28 and TRBJ2-7; D unclear. This CDR3 contains 13 residues. Trimming removed 6 bases at V and 2 bases at J, with 11 bases between. CDR1 is MDHEN, CDR2 SYDVKM, per germline.

This clone occurred once. CDR3 DNA sequence: TGTGCCAGCAGTGTCGGGGGGGCCTTGGAAAAACTGTTTTTT. Translation: CASSVGGALEKLFF. The chain couples TRBV25-1 to TRBJ1-4; weak D call: TRBD1 (6 bases). Germline CDR1 reads MGHDK; CDR2 reads SYGVNS. This CDR3 has 14 amino acids. Trimming took 4 bases from V and 8 from J, leaving 14 bases between them.

The rearrangement joins TRBV2 to TRBJ2-1; no reliable D call. Germline V gene sequence: CDR1 SNHLY, CDR2 FYNNEI. Deletions cut 10 bases from V and 0 bases from J, with 10 bases between. The CDR3 is 13 amino acids. CDR3 region: CATSQSSYNEQFF. In nucleotides, the CDR3 is TGTGCCACATCACAGAGCTCCTACAATGAGCAGTTCTTC.

The chain employs TRBV5-1 and TRBJ1-5; 9 nucleotides agree with TRBD1. Germline V gene data show CDR1 as SGHRS and CDR2 as YFSETQ. The CDR3 loop spans 21 amino acids. J was trimmed by 0 bases and V by 4 bases; bases with no gene match: 20. Written as DNA, the CDR3 is TGCGCCAGCAGCGGCAGGACAGGGGTCTTCCCGTTTCCTTATAGCAATCAGCCCCAGCATTTT. It translates to CASSGRTGVFPFPYSNQPQHF.

The genes are TRBV25-1 and TRBJ1-2, with 8 bases lining up with TRBD1. J gave up 4 bases and V 3 bases, and 10 bases lay outside the gene matches. The germline gives CDR1 MGHDK, CDR2 SYGVNS. This CDR3 has 16 residues. The CDR3 loop is CASSDPDRVPVYGYTF. As DNA, the CDR3 is TGTGCCAGCAGTGACCCGGACAGGGTGCCCGTCTATGGCTACACCTTC.

The CDR3, as DNA: TGCGCCAGCAGCTTGGGAGCGGGAGTAGGTGGAGAGACCCAGTACTTC. Amino acid sequence: CASSLGAGVGGETQYF. The chain carries TRBV5-1 and TRBJ2-5; 8 bases align to TRBD2. The CDR3 spans 16 residues. Per germline, CDR1 SGHRS and CDR2 YFSETQ. Germline trimming cut 0 bases from V and 4 bases from J; bases unmatched to any gene: 8.

This clone has a single count. The CDR3 region is CASSLARAGVGTGELFF. The CDR3, as DNA: TGTGCCAGCAGCTTAGCCCGTGCGGGAGTGGGGACCGGGGAGCTGTTTTTT. The rearrangement links TRBV11-3 to TRBJ2-2; TRBD2 matches at 7 bases. The germline V gene encodes CDR1 SGHNT and CDR2 YENEEA. V lost 1 base and J lost 5; bases outside the gene matches: 10. The CDR3 is made up of 17 amino acids.

The chain carries TRBV6-1 and TRBJ1-5, with D tentatively TRBD1 (5 bases). The V end was cut by 6 bases, the J end by 1 base, with 10 bases between. From germline, CDR1 is MNHNS and CDR2 SASEGT. CDR3 length: 14 residues. CDR3 region: CASREGLSNQPQHF. CDR3 DNA sequence: TGTGCCAGCAGGGAGGGGCTAAGCAATCAGCCCCAGCATTTT.

V is TRBV30 and J is TRBJ2-7; 14 nucleotides align to TRBD2. CDR1 GTSNPN and CDR2 SVGIG come from the germline V gene (reference sequence). V shed 5 bases, J shed 6 bases, and the junction held 6 bases outside the gene matches. CDR3 size: 14 residues. CDR3 in amino acids: CAWDAGTSGSEQYF. The CDR3 nucleotides are TGTGCCTGGGACGCCGGGACTAGCGGGAGCGAGCAGTACTTC. The full variable domain, in which reference TRBV30 and TRBJ2-7 provide the parts outside the CDR3, is SQTIHQWPATLVQPVGSPLSLECTVEGTSNPNLYWYRQAAGRGLQLLFYSVGIGQISSEVPQNLSASRPQDRQFILSSKKLLLSDSGFYLCAWDAGTSGSEQYFGPGTRLTVT.

The chain employs TRBV9 and TRBJ1-3; the D gene is possibly TRBD1 (6 bases). CDR1 is SGDLS, CDR2 YYNGEE, per germline. V shed 0 bases and J shed 8 bases, with 12 bases lying between them. There are 14 residues in the CDR3. CDR3 sequence (DNA): TGTGCCAGCAGCGTAGTGGGGGCGCAGGACACCATATATTTT. Translated, it gives CASSVVGAQDTIYF.

The rearrangement links TRBV19 to TRBJ1-2, with D uncertain. The CDR3 is made up of 15 amino acids. V was pared by 4 bases and J by 3 bases, with 15 bases between. Germline-derived CDR1 and CDR2 are LNHDA and SQIVND (reference sequence). The CDR3 protein is CASSNAGRRHYGYTF. The CDR3 DNA sequence: TGTGCCAGTAGTAACGCGGGCCGGCGGCACTATGGCTACACCTTC.

The table lists this clone with a few counts. A read error may produce the germline difference seen at one junction end. The chain employs TRBV11-2 and TRBJ2-7; D may be TRBD2 (5 bases). Germline CDR1 is SGHAT and CDR2 is FQNNGV. The CDR3 is 10 amino acids. CDR3 coding DNA: TGTGCCAGTCCTACAAAACGGGAAAGCTTC. Translated, it gives CASPTKRESF.

The chain couples TRBV29-1 to TRBJ1-2; D remains unclear. The germline gives CDR1 SQVTM, CDR2 ANQGSEA. CDR3 length: 13 amino acids. V was trimmed by 1 base and J by 0 bases, leaving 6 bases between them. The CDR3 region has the DNA TGCAGCGTTGAAGGTGCAGCTAACTATGGCTACACCTTC. Translation gives CSVEGAANYGYTF.

The rearrangement uses TRBV9 and TRBJ1-3; D gene ambiguous. Trimming stripped 0 bases from V and 4 bases from J, with 5 bases between. Looked up from germline, CDR1 is SGDLS and CDR2 is YYNGEE. CDR3 size: 13 residues. The DNA of the CDR3 is TGTGCCAGCAGCGTAGCCCCAGGAAACACCATATATTTT. Protein product: CASSVAPGNTIYF.

The V gene is TRBV28, the J gene TRBJ1-2; tentative D call: TRBD1 (6 bases). Trimming pared 7 bases from V and 5 bases from J, leaving 17 bases between. The V gene's germline CDR1 is MDHEN and CDR2 SYDVKM. There are 14 residues in the CDR3. The CDR3 loop reads CASTLQGEAYGYTF. Here the CDR3 DNA reads TGTGCCAGCACCCTACAGGGTGAGGCTTATGGCTACACCTTC.

This chain connects TRBV5-4 to TRBJ2-2; D is possibly TRBD1 (6 bases). The length of the CDR3 is 14 residues. The V gene lost 4 bases and the J gene lost 2 bases, with 9 bases spanning the gap. CDR1 and CDR2 from the germline V gene are SGHNT and YYREEE (reference sequence). DNA of the CDR3: TGTGCCAGCAGCACGGGACAAAACACCGGGGAGCTGTTTTTT. Protein product: CASSTGQNTGELFF. The entire variable domain, with the rest obtained from reference TRBV5-4 and TRBJ2-2, is as follows: ETGVTQSPTHLIKTRGQQVTLRCSSQSGHNTVSWYQQALGQGPQFIFQYYREEENGRGNFPPRFSGLQFPNYSSELNVNALELDDSALYLCASSTGQNTGELFFGEGSRLTVL.

The rearrangement uses TRBV7-2 and TRBJ2-7, with 7 bases matching TRBD2. Germline V gene sequence: CDR1 SGHTA, CDR2 FQGNSA. The CDR3 length is 12 residues. J gave up 7 bases and V 0 bases, and 0 bases lay outside the gene matches. CDR3 nucleotide sequence: TGTGCCAGCAGCTTAGCGGGACTAGAGCAGTACTTC. Its translation: CASSLAGLEQYF.

V is TRBV18 and J is TRBJ1-4; D unresolved. V dropped 4 bases and J dropped 0 bases, with 12 bases sitting between them. CDR1 is KGHSH and CDR2 is LQKENI in the germline V gene. This CDR3 region has 16 residues. In DNA, the CDR3 is TGTGCCAGCTCACTTCACCGAGGCGCAACTAATGAAAAACTGTTTTTT. This translates into CASSLHRGATNEKLFF.